Following are 17 T cell receptor beta chains from one sample sequenced in a study of shared clonotypes between healthy human individuals. The assay was immunoSEQ multiplex PCR, and TCRdb's table has in-frame clones only and misses some. The sample carries some 1,600,000 clones, 98% recorded once. Sequenced input: naive CD4+ T cells sorted from blood. The sample's subset: CD45RA+ positively selected. These receptors were taken from a man under 40 in good health.

This chain joins TRBV21-1 and TRBJ2-1; TRBD2, the table's D call, was not compared with the DNA. TRBV21-1 is a pseudogene. CDR3 size: 17 residues. CDR3 nucleotides: TGTGCCAGCAGCAAGGCAGCGAGACTAGCGGGGCTCAGGGAGCAGTTCTTC. It translates to CASSKAARLAGLREQFF.

The chain is built from TRBV2 and TRBJ1-5; TRBD1 aligns across 8 bases. V shed 6 bases, J shed 2 bases, and the junction held 9 bases outside the gene matches. This CDR3 is built from 16 residues. CDR1 and CDR2 from the germline V gene are SNHLY and FYNNEI. The CDR3 spells CASSLRTGIGNQPQHF. For the CDR3, the DNA is TGTGCCAGCAGCCTCCGGACAGGGATCGGCAATCAGCCCCAGCATTTT.

V gene TRBV11-2 combines with J gene TRBJ2-3; D not resolved. V was trimmed by 5 bases and J by 6 bases, leaving 15 bases between them. The germline CDR1 and CDR2 sequences are SGHAT and FQNNGV. The CDR3 is made up of 14 amino acids. The CDR3 region has the DNA TGTGCCAGCAGCCCACTGATTCGACCGGATACGCAGTATTTT. Translating it yields CASSPLIRPDTQYF.

The chain employs TRBV5-1 and TRBJ2-3, with D perhaps being TRBD1 or TRBD2 (5 bases each). The CDR3 runs 17 residues. V was shortened by 0 bases and J by 0 bases, with 14 bases between the two germline ends. From germline, CDR1 is SGHRS and CDR2 YFSETQ. The CDR3 DNA is TGCGCCAGCAGCTTGGGAAGGCCTGGGACCAGCACAGATACGCAGTATTTT. It is translated as CASSLGRPGTSTDTQYF.

V gene TRBV6-5 combines with J gene TRBJ2-1, with D possibly being TRBD2 (5 bases). The CDR3 sequence is 15 residues long. V was pared by 6 bases and J by 3 bases, with 15 bases between. Germline-derived CDR1 and CDR2 are MNHEY and SVGAGI. The CDR3 spells CASRRTSSNYNEQFF. The DNA of the CDR3 is TGTGCCAGCAGAAGAACTAGTTCAAACTACAATGAGCAGTTCTTC.

This chain links TRBV9 with TRBJ1-2; TRBD1 matches at 9 bases. Trimming took 4 bases from V and 7 from J; bases not matched to a gene: 5. The V gene's germline CDR1 is SGDLS and CDR2 YYNGEE. The CDR3 is 13 residues long. CDR3 nucleotide sequence: TGTGCCAGCAGCTCTGCACAGGGGGCTGGCTACACCTTC. Its protein is CASSSAQGAGYTF.

Worth noting for this clone: At the DNA level, this CDR3 is encoded by other sequences in the same sample as well. V and J are TRBV19 and TRBJ2-7; tentatively, D is TRBD2 (6 bases). This CDR3 spans 12 amino acids. Germline V gene data show CDR1 as LNHDA and CDR2 as SQIVND (reference sequence). Trimming left V 3 bases short and J 4 bases short, with 7 bases between. The CDR3 loop reads CASSMSGYEQYF. In nucleotides, the CDR3 is TGTGCCAGTAGTATGAGCGGGTACGAGCAGTACTTC.

The genes are TRBV4-2 and TRBJ2-1, with D unclear. Germline CDR1 LGHNA, CDR2 YNFKEQ. Trimming pared 0 bases from V and 10 bases from J, leaving 10 bases between. The CDR3 contains 13 residues. The CDR3 DNA sequence: TGTGCCAGCAGCCAAGAAGGGTATAGGGAGCAGTTCTTC. It codes for CASSQEGYREQFF.

The J gene is TRBJ1-5, the V gene TRBV30; D is unresolved. V was pared by 4 bases and J by 2 bases, with 12 bases between. Germline lookup yields CDR1 GTSNPN and CDR2 SVGIG (reference sequence). This CDR3 spans 14 amino acids. The CDR3, as DNA: TGTGCCTGGACCGTCGGGGTGGGCAATCAGCCCCAGCATTTT. Translating it yields CAWTVGVGNQPQHF.

This chain joins TRBV5-1 and TRBJ2-3; no clear D gene. Per the germline V gene, CDR1 is SGHRS and CDR2 is YFSETQ. The length of the CDR3 is 15 residues. Trimming took 0 bases from V and 2 from J, leaving 10 bases between them. The CDR3 nucleotides are TGCGCCAGCAGCTTGGAACGGCTCCACACAGATACGCAGTATTTT. Translated, it gives CASSLERLHTDTQYF.

The chain links TRBV5-1 to TRBJ1-3, with TRBD1 as a possible D gene (5 bases). V was cut by 0 bases and J by 4 bases, with 17 bases left in between. Germline V gene sequence: CDR1 SGHRS, CDR2 YFSETQ. CDR3 length: 17 residues. CDR3 in amino acids: CASSLAGQFIRGNTIYF. The CDR3 DNA follows: TGCGCCAGCAGCTTGGCTGGACAATTCATACGGGGAAACACCATATATTTT.

The rearrangement joins TRBV6-5 to TRBJ2-3; TRBD1 aligns across 9 bases. The V gene's germline CDR1 is MNHEY and CDR2 SVGAGI. V trimming: 5 bases; J trimming: 7 bases; junction bases outside the gene matches: 10. The CDR3 loop spans 15 amino acids. CDR3 sequence (DNA): TGTGCCAGCAGTCAGGACAGGGGATGGGGCAATACGCAGTATTTT. Translation: CASSQDRGWGNTQYF.

The chain combines TRBV11-3 with TRBJ1-3; D remains ambiguous. From germline, CDR1 is SGHNT and CDR2 YENEEA. V shed 1 base and J shed 0 bases, with 7 bases lying between them. The CDR3 is 15 residues long. The CDR3 loop reads CASSLGQDSGNTIYF. In DNA form, the CDR3 reads TGTGCCAGCAGCTTAGGGCAGGACTCTGGAAACACCATATATTTT. Supplemented by reference TRBV11-3 and TRBJ1-3, the full variable domain reads EAGVVQSPRYKIIEKKQPVAFWCNPISGHNTLYWYLQNLGQGPELLIRYENEEAVDDSQLPKDRFSAERLKGVDSTLKIQPAELGDSAVYLCASSLGQDSGNTIYFGEGSWLTVV.

With respect to this clone: Other DNA sequences in the same sample also yield this CDR3. This chain uses TRBV14 with TRBJ2-5; no definite D call. The germline V gene encodes CDR1 SGHDN and CDR2 FVKESK. This CDR3 contains 11 residues. Deletions cut 4 bases from V and 5 bases from J, with 5 bases between. The CDR3 protein is CASSLAETQYF. The DNA for the CDR3 is TGTGCCAGCAGCCTAGCCGAGACCCAGTACTTC.

The chain uses TRBV19 and TRBJ1-1; tentatively, D is TRBD1 (5 bases). This CDR3 contains 13 residues. In germline, CDR1 is LNHDA, CDR2 SQIVND (reference sequence). V lost 7 bases to trimming and J lost 3 bases, with 12 bases between them. CDR3 region: CASNTRGDTEAFF. The CDR3 DNA is TGTGCCAGTAATACGAGGGGTGACACTGAAGCTTTCTTT.

The V and J genes are TRBV1 and TRBJ2-7; TRBD2 is the table's D call and was not checked against the DNA. TRBV1 constitutes a pseudogene. This CDR3 spans 18 amino acids. CDR3: CTSSRGTSGRRFRYEQYF. Written as DNA, the CDR3 is TGCACCAGCAGCCGCGGGACTAGCGGGAGGAGGTTTCGCTACGAGCAGTACTTC.

V usage is TRBV10-3 and J usage is TRBJ1-1, with a tentative D call TRBD1 (6 bases). The CDR3 is made up of 14 amino acids. Germline lookup yields CDR1 ENHRY and CDR2 SYGVKD. Trimming pared 6 bases from V and 5 bases from J, leaving 16 bases between. The CDR3 protein is CAIRLKGEETEAFF. CDR3 coding DNA: TGTGCCATCAGACTGAAGGGGGAGGAAACTGAAGCTTTCTTT.